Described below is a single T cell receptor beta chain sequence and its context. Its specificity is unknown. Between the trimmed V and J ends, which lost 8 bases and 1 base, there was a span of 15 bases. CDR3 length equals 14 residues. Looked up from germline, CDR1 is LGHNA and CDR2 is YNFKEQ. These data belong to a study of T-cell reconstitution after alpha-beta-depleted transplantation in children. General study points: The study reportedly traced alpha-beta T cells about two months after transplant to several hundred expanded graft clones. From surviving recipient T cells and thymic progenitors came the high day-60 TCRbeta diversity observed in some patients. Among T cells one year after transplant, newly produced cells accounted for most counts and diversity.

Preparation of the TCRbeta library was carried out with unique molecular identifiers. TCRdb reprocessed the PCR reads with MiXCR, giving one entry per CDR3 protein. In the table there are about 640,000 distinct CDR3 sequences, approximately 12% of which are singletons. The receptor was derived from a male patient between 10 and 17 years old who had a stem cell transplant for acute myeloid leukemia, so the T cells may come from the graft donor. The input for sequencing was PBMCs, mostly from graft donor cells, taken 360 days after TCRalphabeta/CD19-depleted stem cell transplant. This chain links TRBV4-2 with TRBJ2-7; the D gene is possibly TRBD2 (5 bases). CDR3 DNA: TGTGCCAGCTCCCCCGCGGACTTGTCCTACGAGCAGTACTTC. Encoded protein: CASSPADLSYEQYF.